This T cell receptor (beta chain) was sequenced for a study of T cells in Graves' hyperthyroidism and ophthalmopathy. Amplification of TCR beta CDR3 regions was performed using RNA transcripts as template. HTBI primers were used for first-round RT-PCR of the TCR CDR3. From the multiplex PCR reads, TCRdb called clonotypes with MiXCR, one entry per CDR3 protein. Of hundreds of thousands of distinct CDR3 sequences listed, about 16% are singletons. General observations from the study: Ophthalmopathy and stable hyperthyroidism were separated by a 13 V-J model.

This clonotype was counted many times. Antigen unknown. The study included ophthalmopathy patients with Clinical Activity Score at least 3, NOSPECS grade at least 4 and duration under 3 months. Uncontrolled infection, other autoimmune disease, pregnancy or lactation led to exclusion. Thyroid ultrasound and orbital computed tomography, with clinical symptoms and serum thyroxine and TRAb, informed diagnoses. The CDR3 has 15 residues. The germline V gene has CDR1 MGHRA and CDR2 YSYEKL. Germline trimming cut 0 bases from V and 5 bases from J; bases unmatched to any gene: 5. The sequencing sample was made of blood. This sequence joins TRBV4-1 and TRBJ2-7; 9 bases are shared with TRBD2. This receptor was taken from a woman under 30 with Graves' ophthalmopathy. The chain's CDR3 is CASSQEASGVHEQYF. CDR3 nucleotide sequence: TGCGCCAGCAGCCAAGAGGCTAGCGGGGTTCACGAGCAGTACTTC.